A single sample is the source of the 21 T cell receptor beta chains below, sequenced in a study of blood T cell repertoires in COVID-19 (dated by TCRdb to 2019 to 2021). The library was built by means of the immunoSEQ multiplex PCR assay. What TCRdb holds here is the immuneACCESS table cut down to in-frame rearrangements. Part of the clones is not present; checked against another copy, under half of the missing clones reflect an unresolved V gene, and the others are unexplained. For this sample the table gives roughly 120,000 clones, of which more than 70% were detected only once. Together, the top ten hold about 5.4% of the sample. Sequences were obtained from peripheral blood. The receptors originated from a human donor in a cohort sampled during active COVID-19.

This chain uses TRBV30 with TRBJ2-5; the match to TRBD2 covers 7 bases. Germline V lookup: CDR1 GTSNPN, CDR2 SVGIG (reference sequence). The CDR3 consists of 14 residues. V was clipped by 7 bases and J by 0 bases; unmatched bases: 8. CDR3 nucleotides: TGTGCCTCCCAGAAGGGAGGGTACCAAGAGACCCAGTACTTC. It encodes CASQKGGYQETQYF.

CDR3 nucleotides: TGTGCCAGCAGCATTCTAGCGGTTAGCTCCTACAATGAGCAGTTCTTC. This sequence encodes CASSILAVSSYNEQFF. The chain combines TRBV4-2 with TRBJ2-1, with TRBD2 identical over 7 bases. The V gene end was trimmed by 5 bases and the J gene end by 0 bases; junction bases not matched to a gene: 7. Germline assignment: CDR1 LGHNA and CDR2 YNFKEQ. The CDR3 has 16 amino acids.

The CDR3 loop is CALEVLESSYNEQFF. CDR3 coding DNA: TGTGCCCTGGAGGTACTGGAGAGCTCCTACAATGAGCAGTTCTTC. The V and J genes are TRBV30 and TRBJ2-1, with D perhaps matching TRBD2 (5 bases). Trimming took 8 bases from V and 0 from J, leaving 17 bases between them. CDR1 and CDR2 (germline): GTSNPN, SVGIG (reference sequence). This CDR3 is 15 amino acids long.

The gene calls are TRBV6-2 or TRBV6-3 and TRBJ1-1; tentatively, D is TRBD1 (6 bases). CDR1 is MNHEY and CDR2 is SVGEGT in the germline V gene. Trimming pared 6 bases from V and 1 base from J, leaving 12 bases between. This CDR3 has 14 residues. In DNA, the CDR3 is TGTGCCAGCAGCCAACTCAGGGGGAACACTGAAGCTTTCTTT. Translation gives CASSQLRGNTEAFF.

CDR3 protein: CASAGQGATGELFF. CDR3 nucleotide sequence: TGTGCCAGCGCAGGACAGGGGGCCACCGGGGAGCTGTTTTTT. The chain carries TRBV5-8 and TRBJ2-2; 11 nucleotides match TRBD1. Losses at the gene ends were 7 bases for V and 4 bases for J; bases not matched to a gene: 3. Germline CDR1 SGHTS, CDR2 YDEGEE. The CDR3 has 14 amino acids.

The chain's CDR3 is CASSLIAALSYNEQFF. Written as DNA, the CDR3 is TGCGCCAGCAGCTTGATAGCGGCCCTTTCCTACAATGAGCAGTTCTTC. This chain connects TRBV5-1 to TRBJ2-1, with a tentative D call TRBD2 (6 bases). The CDR3 runs 16 residues. Germline V CDR1 and CDR2: SGHRS, YFSETQ. Trimming left V 1 base short and J 1 base short, with 12 bases between.

The chain carries TRBV7-8 and TRBJ2-5, with D possibly TRBD2 on 7 matching bases. Germline V gene lookup returns CDR1 SGHVS and CDR2 FQNEAQ. V was cut by 8 bases and J by 0 bases, with 13 bases left in between. This CDR3 region has 14 residues. The chain's CDR3 is CASAQGGDQETQYF. CDR3 DNA sequence: TGTGCCAGCGCACAGGGAGGGGACCAAGAGACCCAGTACTTC.

The chain is built from TRBV29-1 and TRBJ1-2, with TRBD1 identical over 7 bases. The V and J ends lost 5 bases and 4 bases, in that order; junction bases with no gene match: 13. Germline assignment: CDR1 SQVTM and CDR2 ANQGSEA. This CDR3 region has 15 residues. CDR3 coding DNA: TGCAGCGTTACATTGGGCCGGGACAGAGCCTATGGCTACACCTTC. This encodes CSVTLGRDRAYGYTF.

This CDR3 is CASSQDGQFTYGYTF. The CDR3, as DNA: TGTGCCAGCAGCCAAGATGGCCAGTTTACCTATGGCTACACCTTC. The genes are TRBV14 and TRBJ1-2; D remains unclear. Germline V CDR1 and CDR2: SGHDN, FVKESK. This CDR3 comprises 15 residues. Trimming removed 0 bases from V and 4 bases from J, with 12 bases in between.

This clone came up a few times. The chain combines TRBV6-5 with TRBJ1-5, with TRBD1 identical over 10 bases. CDR3 length equals 15 residues. V lost 6 bases to trimming and J lost 6 bases; unmatched junction nucleotides: 8. Germline V gene lookup returns CDR1 MNHEY and CDR2 SVGAGI. The CDR3 here is CASSIGGTGAQPQHF. CDR3 DNA sequence: TGTGCCAGCAGCATCGGGGGGACAGGGGCTCAGCCCCAGCATTTT.

This rearrangement joins TRBV19 to TRBJ2-7, with TRBD2 as a possible D gene (5 bases). CDR1 and CDR2 (germline): LNHDA, SQIVND (reference sequence). The length of the CDR3 is 12 residues. V lost 7 bases and J 6 bases, leaving 13 bases between the germline ends. The CDR3 loop reads CASNSPRGEQYF. CDR3 bases: TGTGCCAGTAACTCGCCACGGGGCGAGCAGTACTTC.

This chain connects TRBV19 to TRBJ2-3; no firm D call. The CDR3 spans 13 residues. Germline-derived CDR1 and CDR2 are LNHDA and SQIVND (reference sequence). Trimming left V 7 bases short and J 4 bases short, with 12 bases between. The CDR3 sequence is CASKPRLADTQYF. CDR3 DNA: TGTGCCAGTAAACCCCGGTTGGCAGATACGCAGTATTTT.

The V gene is TRBV2, the J gene TRBJ2-6, with D hard to call. The V gene lost 0 bases and the J gene lost 1 base, with 4 bases spanning the gap. Germline assignment: CDR1 SNHLY and CDR2 FYNNEI. The CDR3 contains 15 residues. The CDR3 here is CASSEAPSGANVLTF. CDR3 in DNA: TGTGCCAGCAGTGAAGCCCCGTCTGGGGCCAACGTCCTGACTTTC.

The chain links TRBV5-4 to TRBJ2-5; tentative D call: TRBD1 (6 bases). CDR3 size: 14 residues. The V gene's germline CDR1 is SGHNT and CDR2 YYREEE (reference sequence). V lost 4 bases, J lost 1 base, and 11 bases lay in between. The CDR3: CASSQGTSQETQYF. The CDR3 DNA sequence: TGTGCCAGCAGCCAAGGGACATCCCAAGAGACCCAGTACTTC.

This chain joins TRBV18 and TRBJ1-3, with TRBD1 as a possible D gene (6 bases). CDR3 length: 16 amino acids. CDR1 and CDR2 (germline): KGHSH, LQKENI. V lost 6 bases, J lost 0 bases, and 15 bases lay in between. CDR3 bases: TGTGCCAGCTCCTGGGGGCAGGCCTACTCTGGAAACACCATATATTTT. It translates to CASSWGQAYSGNTIYF.

The chain recombines TRBV28 with TRBJ1-6, with D possibly being TRBD1 (5 bases). Germline values: CDR1 MDHEN, CDR2 SYDVKM. The V end lost 7 bases, the J end lost 4 bases, and 8 bases lay between the germline ends. The CDR3 is made up of 13 amino acids. The DNA for the CDR3 is TGTGCCAGCATCGACAGTTATAATTCACCCCTCCACTTT. Translating it yields CASIDSYNSPLHF.

In this sample, this clone turned up once. This chain connects TRBV7-6 to TRBJ2-3; 13 bases are shared with TRBD2. Germline V gene sequence: CDR1 SGHVS, CDR2 FNYEAQ. This CDR3 comprises 17 residues. V was clipped by 1 base and J by 1 base; unmatched bases: 2. DNA of the CDR3: TGTGCCAGCAGCTTAGTCGGACTAGCGGGAGGCACAGATACGCAGTATTTT. Residues: CASSLVGLAGGTDTQYF.

The chain has TRBV9 and TRBJ2-5; 8 nucleotides align to TRBD2. This CDR3 is built from 16 residues. V gave up 2 bases and J gave up 2 bases; unmatched junction bases: 8. The germline CDR1 and CDR2 sequences are SGDLS and YYNGEE. The CDR3 loop is CASSVGREGRQETQYF. In nucleotides, the CDR3 is TGTGCCAGCAGCGTTGGACGGGAGGGCCGACAAGAGACCCAGTACTTC.

The chain uses TRBV5-1 and TRBJ1-1; D might be TRBD1 (5 bases). The CDR3 consists of 14 residues. Germline CDR1 SGHRS, CDR2 YFSETQ. Trimming shortened V by 1 base and J by 6 bases, and 13 bases separated the two germline ends. The DNA of the CDR3 is TGCGCCAGCAGCTTGTTGGGGCCGGGGGCTGAAGCTTTCTTT. This translates into CASSLLGPGAEAFF.

The V call is TRBV19, the J call TRBJ2-3, with D possibly being TRBD2 (7 bases). Trimming left V 7 bases short and J 1 base short, with 24 bases between. This CDR3 has 18 residues. The germline CDR1 and CDR2 sequences are LNHDA and SQIVND (reference sequence). The CDR3 DNA reads as TGTGCCAGTAAATCATCTCGGGAGTGGGAGGGGGGCACAGATACGCAGTATTTT. It specifies CASKSSREWEGGTDTQYF.

This clone was counted once. The chain combines TRBV27 with TRBJ2-2; the D is unclear. V lost 6 bases to trimming and J lost 7 bases, with 18 bases between them. CDR1 and CDR2 from the germline V gene are MNHEY and SMNVEV (reference sequence). This CDR3 has 15 residues. The DNA for the CDR3 is TGTGCCAGCAGGCACCAAGCGTCGTTTTTCGGGGAGCTGTTTTTT. Amino acids: CASRHQASFFGELFF.